The 28 T cell receptor beta chains below come from one sample, sequenced in a study of a mutant IDH1 vaccine in newly diagnosed glioma. The table came from immunoSEQ multiplex PCR; TCRdb's copy has only in-frame clones and leaves some out. The repertoire holds around 60,000 clones, with 75% to 95% as singletons. Time point noted: baseline, week 1 (first vaccination visit). Specified treatment: pre-vaccination baseline after standard-of-care therapy. The sequenced sample was PBMCs, obtained from a glioma patient treated with radiotherapy, temozolomide or both. The receptors were sampled from a man aged 45-65 years with glioma.

V usage is TRBV5-1 and J usage is TRBJ2-3; 7 bases match TRBD2. The CDR3 contains 15 residues. J was trimmed by 3 bases and V by 0 bases; bases with no gene match: 4. The germline V gene encodes CDR1 SGHRS and CDR2 YFSETQ. The CDR3 spells CASSLAGGGTDTQYF. The CDR3, as DNA: TGCGCCAGCAGCTTGGCTGGGGGAGGGACAGATACGCAGTATTTT.

This sequence joins TRBV28 and TRBJ1-1; D is unresolved. The CDR3 has 12 amino acids. V lost 7 bases and J 1 base, leaving 7 bases between the germline ends. Germline values: CDR1 MDHEN, CDR2 SYDVKM. The CDR3 here is CASTDRNTEAFF. DNA for the CDR3: TGTGCCAGCACCGATAGGAACACTGAAGCTTTCTTT. The full variable domain, its missing parts supplied by reference TRBV28 and TRBJ1-1, is DVKVTQSSRYLVKRTGEKVFLECVQDMDHENMFWYRQDPGLGLRLIYFSYDVKMKEKGDIPEGYSVSREKKERFSLILESASTNQTSMYLCASTDRNTEAFFGQGTRLTVV.

The chain couples TRBV2 to TRBJ2-1, with TRBD1 matching 7 bases. CDR1 and CDR2 (germline): SNHLY, FYNNEI. Germline trimming cut 7 bases from V and 2 bases from J; bases unmatched to any gene: 5. This CDR3 has 14 residues. CDR3 protein: CASMGDRAYNEQFF. The CDR3 DNA sequence: TGTGCCAGCATGGGGGACAGAGCCTACAATGAGCAGTTCTTC.

This clone appeared a few times. V gene TRBV2 combines with J gene TRBJ2-5, with D maybe TRBD1 (6 bases). There are 16 residues in the CDR3. CDR1 is SNHLY and CDR2 is FYNNEI in the germline V gene. The germline V and J ends were trimmed by 1 base and 1 base, with 13 bases remaining between them. The CDR3 sequence is CASSEETGWFQETQYF. The CDR3 nucleotides read TGTGCCAGCAGTGAAGAAACAGGGTGGTTCCAAGAGACCCAGTACTTC.

The rearrangement joins TRBV27 to TRBJ1-5; D perhaps matches TRBD1 (5 bases). The length of the CDR3 is 16 residues. V lost 5 bases and J lost 2, with 16 bases in between. Looked up from germline, CDR1 is MNHEY and CDR2 is SMNVEV (reference sequence). CDR3 loop: CASSPPGGLGNQPQHF. CDR3 sequence (DNA): TGTGCCAGCAGTCCACCGGGGGGTCTAGGCAATCAGCCCCAGCATTTT.

This rearrangement joins TRBV11-2 to TRBJ1-2; unclear D gene. V was shortened by 5 bases and J by 5 bases, with 18 bases between the two germline ends. The germline V gene encodes CDR1 SGHAT and CDR2 FQNNGV. CDR3 length: 15 amino acids. The CDR3 DNA reads as TGTGCCAGCAGCCTCTCTCCCGGACGGACTTATGGCTACACCTTC. This encodes CASSLSPGRTYGYTF.

V usage is TRBV9 and J usage is TRBJ2-7; a weak D match, TRBD2 (6 bases). Germline V lookup: CDR1 SGDLS, CDR2 YYNGEE. V was cut by 4 bases and J by 3 bases, with 14 bases left in between. The CDR3 contains 14 residues. The CDR3 here is CASSRMGGDYEQYF. The CDR3 DNA reads TGTGCCAGCAGCCGGATGGGGGGTGACTACGAGCAGTACTTC.

This clone was detected only a few times. V gene TRBV18 combines with J gene TRBJ1-1; TRBD1 matches at 7 bases. Germline V gene lookup returns CDR1 KGHSH and CDR2 LQKENI. The CDR3 loop spans 15 amino acids. The trim removed 3 bases at V and 5 bases at J, leaving 9 bases unmatched. CDR3 sequence: CASSPTLHRGTEAFF. DNA for the CDR3: TGTGCCAGCTCACCGACTCTCCACAGGGGAACTGAAGCTTTCTTT.

This clone has a single count. The chain uses TRBV7-6 and TRBJ1-4; D may be TRBD1 (5 bases). Germline CDR1 and CDR2: SGHVS and FNYEAQ. The CDR3 sequence is 17 residues long. The germline V and J ends were trimmed by 2 bases and 1 base, with 14 bases remaining between them. Written as DNA, the CDR3 is TGTGCCAGCAGCTTACGTCAGTCGGGGGAAACTAATGAAAAACTGTTTTTT. Translating it yields CASSLRQSGETNEKLFF.

The rearrangement uses TRBV7-9 and TRBJ2-4, with 9 bases identical to TRBD2. The junction had 3 bases not matched to a gene; V was cut back by 5 bases and J by 1 base. In germline, CDR1 is SEHNR, CDR2 FQNEAQ (reference sequence). There are 15 residues in the CDR3. CDR3 DNA sequence: TGTGCCAGCAGCCAGGCGGGGGGGGCCAAAAACATTCAGTACTTC. It is translated as CASSQAGGAKNIQYF.

This chain connects TRBV6-5 to TRBJ2-5; D gene uncertain. The CDR3 spans 14 residues. V was trimmed by 7 bases and J by 6 bases, leaving 18 bases between them. The V gene's germline CDR1 is MNHEY and CDR2 SVGAGI. CDR3 region: CASKARAPPKTQYF. CDR3 nucleotides: TGTGCCAGCAAGGCTCGAGCCCCGCCTAAGACCCAGTACTTC.

The J gene is TRBJ2-1, the V gene TRBV29-1, with TRBD2 identical over 7 bases. With V trimmed by 8 bases and J by 3 bases, 7 bases remained unmatched. The germline V gene encodes CDR1 SQVTM and CDR2 ANQGSEA. This CDR3 is 13 amino acids long. The CDR3 is CSSLRTSYNEQFF. CDR3 DNA sequence: TGCAGCTCTCTCCGGACTAGCTACAATGAGCAGTTCTTC.

The chain recombines TRBV28 with TRBJ2-5; 9 bases line up with TRBD1. Germline V gene lookup returns CDR1 MDHEN and CDR2 SYDVKM. The CDR3 is 15 amino acids. V shed 5 bases and J 3 bases; nucleotides not matched to a gene: 7. The CDR3 DNA reads as TGTGCCAGCAGTCTCCCGGGGACAGGGAAAGAGACCCAGTACTTC. Its translation is CASSLPGTGKETQYF.

The chain combines TRBV9 with TRBJ1-1; no reliable D call. The CDR3 consists of 12 residues. Germline values: CDR1 SGDLS, CDR2 YYNGEE. Trimming cost V 8 bases and J 0 bases, with 8 bases left between them. The CDR3 DNA sequence: TGTGCCAGAGGGAGGGTGAACACTGAAGCTTTCTTT. Encoded protein: CARGRVNTEAFF.

V is TRBV19 and J is TRBJ2-1; 8 bases are shared with TRBD2. This CDR3 has 13 residues. V was pared by 6 bases and J by 6 bases, with 4 bases of the junction left unmatched. Germline CDR1 LNHDA, CDR2 SQIVND (reference sequence). CDR3 nucleotide sequence: TGTGCCAGTAGCAATAGCGGGGTCAATGAGCAGTTCTTC. This codes for CASSNSGVNEQFF. The full variable domain, rest sourced from reference TRBV19 and TRBJ2-1, is DGGITQSPKYLFRKEGQNVTLSCEQNLNHDAMYWYRQDPGQGLRLIYYSQIVNDFQKGDIAEGYSVSREKKESFPLTVTSAQKNPTAFYLCASSNSGVNEQFFGPGTRLTVL.

The chain couples TRBV30 to TRBJ1-4; 7 bases are shared with TRBD1. Germline lookup yields CDR1 GTSNPN and CDR2 SVGIG (reference sequence). The CDR3 loop spans 16 amino acids. With V trimmed by 1 base and J by 7 bases, 12 bases remained unmatched. CDR3 sequence (DNA): TGTGCCTGGAGTGCGAAGGGGGCGCGGTCTGGTGAAAAACTGTTTTTT. This translates into CAWSAKGARSGEKLFF.

This chain joins TRBV11-1 and TRBJ2-5; TRBD2 matches at 13 bases. In germline, CDR1 is SGHAT, CDR2 FQDESV (reference sequence). The CDR3 spans 16 residues. V dropped 5 bases and J dropped 5; count of bases not matched to a gene: 8. CDR3 sequence (DNA): TGTGCCAGCAGCCCGAACGGACTAGCGGGAGTGGAGACCCAGTACTTC. The encoded protein is CASSPNGLAGVETQYF. Together with reference TRBV11-1 and TRBJ2-5, the CDR3 gives the full variable domain: EAEVAQSPRYKITEKSQAVAFWCDPISGHATLYWYRQILGQGPELLVQFQDESVVDDSQLPKDRFSAERLKGVDSTLKIQPAELGDSAMYLCASSPNGLAGVETQYFGPGTRLLVL.

This chain connects TRBV6-1 to TRBJ2-5; 9 bases are a match to TRBD1. The CDR3 length is 14 residues. V was clipped by 6 bases and J by 4 bases; unmatched bases: 6. Germline loops: CDR1 MNHNS, CDR2 SASEGT. CDR3 in amino acids: CASRSGTGSETQYF. As DNA, the CDR3 is TGTGCCAGCAGATCAGGGACAGGGTCAGAGACCCAGTACTTC.

The chain carries TRBV29-1 and TRBJ2-7; 12 bases agree with TRBD2. The germline V gene has CDR1 SQVTM and CDR2 ANQGSEA. Unmatched junction bases numbered 6, after V lost 2 bases and J lost 4 bases. The CDR3 is made up of 15 amino acids. CDR3 sequence reads: CSVELLAGGSYEQYF. As DNA, the CDR3 is TGCAGCGTTGAATTACTAGCGGGAGGCAGTTACGAGCAGTACTTC.

The chain combines TRBV5-4 with TRBJ2-1, with 7 bases lining up with TRBD2. Germline CDR1 is SGHNT and CDR2 is YYREEE (reference sequence). The CDR3 is made up of 15 amino acids. After removal of 0 bases from V and 6 bases from J, the junction contained 6 bases not matched to a gene. In DNA, the CDR3 is TGTGCCAGCAGCTTGGGGGTTTCGGGGGGCAATGAGCAGTTCTTC. Translation gives CASSLGVSGGNEQFF. The full variable domain, its missing parts supplied by reference TRBV5-4 and TRBJ2-1, is ETGVTQSPTHLIKTRGQQVTLRCSSQSGHNTVSWYQQALGQGPQFIFQYYREEENGRGNFPPRFSGLQFPNYSSELNVNALELDDSALYLCASSLGVSGGNEQFFGPGTRLTVL.

The V and J genes are TRBV21-1 and TRBJ2-5; whether TRBD2, the table's D call, matches the DNA was not checked. TRBV21-1 is marked as a pseudogene. The length of the CDR3 is 17 residues. CDR3 protein: CASSKRGTSGRAETQYF. The DNA of the CDR3 is TGTGCCAGCAGCAAGAGGGGCACTAGCGGGAGGGCTGAGACCCAGTACTTC.

The CDR3: CASSLAVAGGPNTQYF. In DNA form, the CDR3 reads TGCGCCAGCAGCTTGGCGGTAGCGGGAGGGCCAAATACGCAGTATTTT. This sequence joins TRBV5-1 and TRBJ2-3, with TRBD2 matching over 11 bases. V lost 0 bases, J lost 7 bases, and 7 bases stayed unmatched. The CDR3 is 16 residues long. Germline loops: CDR1 SGHRS, CDR2 YFSETQ.

Comments on this clone: This specimen includes other DNA sequences encoding the same CDR3. This chain connects TRBV9 to TRBJ1-2; possible D gene TRBD1, 5 bases. The germline gives CDR1 SGDLS, CDR2 YYNGEE. This CDR3 has 11 amino acids. Trimming cost V 7 bases and J 4 bases, with 8 bases left between them. The CDR3 region is CASGGPYGYTF. The CDR3 nucleotides read TGTGCCAGCGGGGGACCCTATGGCTACACCTTC.

This sequence joins TRBV10-2 and TRBJ2-2; D is ambiguous. CDR1 and CDR2 from the germline V gene are WSHSY and SAAADI. The CDR3 extends over 14 amino acids. The ends were cut back, 1 base at V and 7 bases at J, with 10 bases in the middle. The CDR3 here is CASSELRENGELFF. The CDR3 DNA reads TGCGCCAGCAGTGAGTTAAGGGAAAACGGGGAGCTGTTTTTT.

The chain is built from TRBV7-3 and TRBJ2-3; D gene ambiguous. Per the germline V gene, CDR1 is SGHTA and CDR2 is FQGTGA. There are 14 residues in the CDR3. Trimming removed 3 bases from V and 4 bases from J, with 11 bases in between. Here the CDR3 reads CASSFTPGSDTQYF. The CDR3 DNA sequence: TGTGCCAGCAGCTTTACTCCAGGTTCAGATACGCAGTATTTT.

The gene calls are TRBV7-9 and TRBJ2-7, with 12 bases matching TRBD1. The V gene's germline CDR1 is SEHNR and CDR2 FQNEAQ (reference sequence). V lost 4 bases and J lost 4; bases outside the gene matches: 8. The CDR3 has 16 amino acids. The CDR3 sequence is CASSSTGTGGGYEQYF. In DNA form, the CDR3 reads TGTGCCAGCAGCTCTACAGGGACAGGGGGCGGGTACGAGCAGTACTTC.

The chain joins TRBV7-8 to TRBJ2-4; no definite D call. Germline values: CDR1 SGHVS, CDR2 FQNEAQ. This CDR3 is 13 amino acids long. V was pared by 4 bases and J by 8 bases, with 12 bases between. CDR3 region: CASSSHRRDIQYF. CDR3 bases: TGTGCCAGCAGCTCGCATAGACGGGACATTCAGTACTTC.

This chain links TRBV5-1 with TRBJ2-7; 9 bases line up with TRBD2. The CDR3 has 15 amino acids. From germline, CDR1 is SGHRS and CDR2 YFSETQ. The junction had 3 bases not matched to a gene; V was cut back by 1 base and J by 1 base. The CDR3 here is CASSLTSGSSYEQYF. CDR3 coding DNA: TGCGCCAGCAGCTTGACTAGCGGGTCTTCCTACGAGCAGTACTTC.